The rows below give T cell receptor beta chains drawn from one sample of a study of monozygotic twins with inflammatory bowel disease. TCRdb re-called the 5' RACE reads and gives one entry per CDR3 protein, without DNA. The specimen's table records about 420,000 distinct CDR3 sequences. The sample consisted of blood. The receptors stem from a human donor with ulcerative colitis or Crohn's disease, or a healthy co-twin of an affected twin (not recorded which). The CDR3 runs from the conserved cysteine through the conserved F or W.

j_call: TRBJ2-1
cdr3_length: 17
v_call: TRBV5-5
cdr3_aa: CASSSLNTGHSYNEQFF

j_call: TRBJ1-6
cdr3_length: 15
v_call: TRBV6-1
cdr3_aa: CASRGSGTDNSPLHF

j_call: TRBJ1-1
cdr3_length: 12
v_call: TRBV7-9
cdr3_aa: CASSLMAPEAFF

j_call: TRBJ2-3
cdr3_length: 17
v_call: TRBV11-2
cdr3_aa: CASSPVLAGSLLDTQYF

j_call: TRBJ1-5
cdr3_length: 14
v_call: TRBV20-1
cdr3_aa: CSARGRTREQPQHF

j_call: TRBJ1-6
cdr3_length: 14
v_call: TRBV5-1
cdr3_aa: CASSPDPVNSPLHF

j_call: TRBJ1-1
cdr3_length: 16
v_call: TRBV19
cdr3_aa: CASSHNRNLRNTEAFF

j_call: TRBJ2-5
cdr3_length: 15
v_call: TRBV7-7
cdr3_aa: CASSQGGTIQETQYF

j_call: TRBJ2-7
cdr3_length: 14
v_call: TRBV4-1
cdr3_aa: CASSQALGTYEQYF

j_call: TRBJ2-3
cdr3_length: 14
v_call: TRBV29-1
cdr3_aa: CSVGELAVTDTQYF

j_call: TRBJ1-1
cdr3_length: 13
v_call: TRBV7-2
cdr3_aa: CASSSSLHAEAFF

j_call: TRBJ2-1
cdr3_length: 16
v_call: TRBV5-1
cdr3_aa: CASSLIRGGEDNEQFF

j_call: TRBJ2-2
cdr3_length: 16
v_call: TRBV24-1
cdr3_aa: CATSEVWGVGTGELFF

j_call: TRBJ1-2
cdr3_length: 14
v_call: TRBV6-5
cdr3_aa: CASSYSNPRYGYTF

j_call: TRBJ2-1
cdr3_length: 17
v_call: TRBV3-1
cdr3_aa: CASSQTGTANSYNEQFF

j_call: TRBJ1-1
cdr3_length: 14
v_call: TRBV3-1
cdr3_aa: CASRLGQGRTEAFF

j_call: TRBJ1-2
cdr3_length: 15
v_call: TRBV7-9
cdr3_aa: CASSFGAGINYGYTF

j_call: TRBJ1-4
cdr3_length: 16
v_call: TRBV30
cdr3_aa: CAWSPPPGTGNSPLFF

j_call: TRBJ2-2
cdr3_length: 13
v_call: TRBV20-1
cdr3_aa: CSARKQHTGELFF

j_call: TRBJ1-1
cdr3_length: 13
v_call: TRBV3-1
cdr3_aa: CASSQERNTEAFF

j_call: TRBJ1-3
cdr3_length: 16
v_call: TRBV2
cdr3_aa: CASSDEALNSGNTIYF

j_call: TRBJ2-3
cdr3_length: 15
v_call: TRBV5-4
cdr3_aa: CASSLEGTRTDTQYF

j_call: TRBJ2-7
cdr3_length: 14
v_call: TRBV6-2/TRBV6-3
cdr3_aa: CASRPSAGTYEQYF

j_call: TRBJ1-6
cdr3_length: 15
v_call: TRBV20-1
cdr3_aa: CSARSTRDYNSPLHF

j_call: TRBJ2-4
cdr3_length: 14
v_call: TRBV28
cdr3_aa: CASSYLPGGNIQYF

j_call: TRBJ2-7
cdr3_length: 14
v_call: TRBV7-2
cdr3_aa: CASSPGLGSYEQYF

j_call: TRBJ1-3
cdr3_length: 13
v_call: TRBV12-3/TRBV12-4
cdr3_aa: CASSLGAGNTIYF

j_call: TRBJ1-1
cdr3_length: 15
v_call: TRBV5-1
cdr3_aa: CASSPGGGMYTEAFF

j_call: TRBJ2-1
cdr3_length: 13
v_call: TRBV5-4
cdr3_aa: CASSLRTSNEQFF

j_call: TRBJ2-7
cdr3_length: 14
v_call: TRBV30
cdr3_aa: CAWRKTSGGYEQYF

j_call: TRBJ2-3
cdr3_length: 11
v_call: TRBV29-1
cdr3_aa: CSVASPDTQYF

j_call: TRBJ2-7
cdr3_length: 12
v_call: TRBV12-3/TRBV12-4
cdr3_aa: CASTPYPGKQYF

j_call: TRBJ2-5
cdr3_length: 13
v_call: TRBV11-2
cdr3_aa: CASSFGDLETQYF

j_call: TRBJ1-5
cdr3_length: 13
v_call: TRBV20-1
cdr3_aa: CSASQGSNQPQHF

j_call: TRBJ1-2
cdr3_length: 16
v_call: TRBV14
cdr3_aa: CASSHLPGQGLFGYTF

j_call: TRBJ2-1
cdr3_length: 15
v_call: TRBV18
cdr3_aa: CASSPPVRRNNEQFF

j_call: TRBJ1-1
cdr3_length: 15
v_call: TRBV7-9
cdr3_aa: CASRLYSGQQGEAFF

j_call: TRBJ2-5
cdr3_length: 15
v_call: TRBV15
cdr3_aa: CATSRASRTQETQYF

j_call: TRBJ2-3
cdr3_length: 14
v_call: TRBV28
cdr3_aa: CATWRRGGGDTQYF

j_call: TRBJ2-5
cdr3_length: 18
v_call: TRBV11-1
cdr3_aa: CASSSTVGKSWVQETQYF

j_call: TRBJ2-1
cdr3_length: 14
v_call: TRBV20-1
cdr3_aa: CSAKGQGQGNEQFF

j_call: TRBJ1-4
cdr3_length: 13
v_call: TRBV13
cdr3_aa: CASSSHGNEKLFF

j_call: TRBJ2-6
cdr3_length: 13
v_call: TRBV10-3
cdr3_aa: CAMAGTGANVLTF

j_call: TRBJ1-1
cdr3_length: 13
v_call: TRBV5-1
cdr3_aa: CASAGVGRTEAFF

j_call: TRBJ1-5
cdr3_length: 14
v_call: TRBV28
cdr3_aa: CASSPLSGNQPQHF

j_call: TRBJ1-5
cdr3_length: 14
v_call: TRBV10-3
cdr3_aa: CPISESQGYQPQHF

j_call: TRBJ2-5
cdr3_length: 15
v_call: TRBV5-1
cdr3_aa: CASSPDLASQETQYF

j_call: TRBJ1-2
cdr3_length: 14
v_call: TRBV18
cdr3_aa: CASSLQADGAGYTF

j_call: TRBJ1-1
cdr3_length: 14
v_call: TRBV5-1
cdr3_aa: CASSFGRSNTEAFF

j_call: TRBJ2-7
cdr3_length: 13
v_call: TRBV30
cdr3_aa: CAWRSGRVHEQYF